Presented here are 10 T cell receptor beta chains from one specimen sequenced in a study of blood T cells in healthy people across ages. Alongside a J-beta primer mix, a sample-barcoded 5' primer served in a second PCR lasting about 7 to 12 cycles. A single record per CDR3 protein comes from TCRdb applying MiXCR to the 5' RACE reads. The sample has 750,000 to 950,000 distinct CDR3 sequences, just under 30% seen once. The data were also submitted as part of a second study, on T cells of mothers and their children.

The sample was blood. The receptors shown here come from a woman aged 40 to 50 in good health.

The sample holds a few counts of this clonotype. The rearrangement joins TRBV20-1 to TRBJ1-1; D gene unclear. The CDR3 length is 14 residues. Germline V gives CDR1 DFQATT, CDR2 SNEGSKA (reference sequence). V lost 1 base and J lost 5, with 14 bases in between. The CDR3 is CSARGEGLGTEAFF. For the CDR3, the DNA is TGCAGTGCTAGAGGGGAGGGCTTGGGGACTGAAGCTTTCTTT.

This clonotype was observed many times. The chain links TRBV7-2 to TRBJ1-2, with a tentative D call TRBD1 (6 bases). CDR3 length: 15 residues. The V and J ends lost 5 bases and 0 bases respectively, with 13 bases between them. Looked up from germline, CDR1 is SGHTA and CDR2 is FQGNSA. The CDR3 loop is CASSPRGGPNYGYTF. The CDR3 nucleotides read TGTGCCAGCAGCCCACGGGGGGGCCCTAACTATGGCTACACCTTC.

The gene calls are TRBV5-6 and TRBJ2-7; 9 nucleotides agree with TRBD1. V shed 4 bases, J shed 4 bases, and the junction held 9 bases outside the gene matches. Germline loops: CDR1 SGHDT, CDR2 YYEEEE. The length of the CDR3 is 15 residues. The CDR3 sequence: CASSPSGTGYYEQYF. CDR3 in DNA: TGTGCCAGCAGCCCCTCCGGGACAGGGTATTACGAGCAGTACTTC. The full variable domain, completed using reference TRBV5-6 and TRBJ2-7, is DAGVTQSPTHLIKTRGQQVTLRCSPKSGHDTVSWYQQALGQGPQFIFQYYEEEERQRGNFPDRFSGHQFPNYSSELNVNALLLGDSALYLCASSPSGTGYYEQYFGPGTRLTVT.

In regard to this clonotype: Here the CDR3 omits its conserved ending phenylalanine or tryptophan, so a read error is the likely source. V is TRBV6-5 and J is TRBJ1-5, with D uncertain. CDR3 size: 13 residues. The germline CDR1 and CDR2 sequences are MNHEY and SVGAGI. V was pared by 6 bases and J by 1 base, with 7 bases between. The CDR3 sequence: CASRVGSNQPQHC. For the CDR3, the DNA is TGTGCCAGCAGGGTGGGAAGCAATCAGCCCCAGCATTGT.

This clonotype was counted ten times or more. The gene calls are TRBV10-3 and TRBJ1-2; the D is unclear. The CDR3 is 12 amino acids. In germline, CDR1 is ENHRY, CDR2 SYGVKD. V was pared by 6 bases and J by 2 bases, with 7 bases between. This chain's CDR3 is CAISPGNYGYTF. The CDR3 DNA sequence: TGTGCCATCAGCCCGGGAAACTATGGCTACACCTTC.

The table lists this clonotype with many counts. The V and J genes are TRBV9 and TRBJ2-1, with D possibly being TRBD1 (6 bases). This CDR3 is built from 14 residues. Germline CDR1 SGDLS, CDR2 YYNGEE. Trimming took 1 base from V and 8 from J, leaving 13 bases between them. CDR3 DNA: TGTGCCAGCAGCGTACAGGGGATTTTCGATGAGCAGTTCTTC. Amino acid sequence: CASSVQGIFDEQFF.

The gene calls are TRBV20-1 and TRBJ2-7, with D hard to call. Germline values: CDR1 DFQATT, CDR2 SNEGSKA (reference sequence). This CDR3 contains 13 residues. V lost 6 bases and J lost 2, with 14 bases in between. CDR3 DNA: TGCAGTGCCGCCAGAACCGATACCTACGAGCAGTACTTC. Translating gives CSAARTDTYEQYF.

J is TRBJ2-3 and V is TRBV6-5; D is uncertain. The CDR3 has 14 residues. Germline CDR1 reads MNHEY; CDR2 reads SVGAGI. Trimming took off 6 bases at V and 4 bases at J, with 14 bases between the two ends. The CDR3 DNA reads TGTGCCAGCAGACCAAAACATGGAGCAGATACGCAGTATTTT. The encoded protein is CASRPKHGADTQYF.

The chain employs TRBV2 and TRBJ2-1; a possible D gene is TRBD1 (6 bases). The CDR3 covers 14 residues. Germline V lookup: CDR1 SNHLY, CDR2 FYNNEI. Trimming cost V 7 bases and J 9 bases, with 19 bases left between them. In nucleotides, the CDR3 is TGTGCCAGCATCGACAGGTTTCTTAGGGGTGAGCAGTTCTTC. It is translated as CASIDRFLRGEQFF.

This clonotype occurred many times. V and J are TRBV5-1 and TRBJ2-1; possible D gene TRBD2, 7 bases. Trimming pared 0 bases from V and 4 bases from J, leaving 11 bases between. Germline V gene lookup returns CDR1 SGHRS and CDR2 YFSETQ. CDR3 size: 15 residues. CDR3 DNA sequence: TGCGCCAGCAGCTTGGAGGGGAGGGGGTACAATGAGCAGTTCTTC. Encoded protein: CASSLEGRGYNEQFF.